The sequence of this T cell receptor beta chain was determined in a study of blood T cell repertoires in COVID-19. This clone was picked up one time. This CDR3 is built from 10 residues. Trimming removed 5 bases at V and 6 bases at J, with 8 bases between. Germline V gives CDR1 DFQATT, CDR2 SNEGSKA (reference sequence). The table came from immunoSEQ multiplex PCR; TCRdb's copy has only in-frame clones and leaves some out. Of roughly 300,000 clones in the sample, under 90% were seen once. The material sequenced was PBMCs or T cells enriched from blood (not recorded which). This sequence was found in a man under 40 who had recovered from COVID-19. V usage is TRBV20-1 and J usage is TRBJ2-7; D is unresolved. The CDR3 coding sequence is TGCAGTGCTGATCACTCCGAGCAGTACTTC. Translating gives CSADHSEQYF.